This T cell receptor (beta chain) originates from a study of blood T cell repertoires in COVID-19. Sequencing used immunoSEQ multiplex PCR; TCRdb keeps in-frame clones, though not all of them. The repertoire consists of about 410,000 clones, with 90% occurring once and the leading ten covering under 0.7%. The material sequenced was PBMCs or T cells enriched from blood (not recorded which). This sequence was found in a man between 18 and 35 years old who had recovered from COVID-19.

The CDR3 nucleotides are TGCGCCAGCAGTGACAGATCCCTTGATAATTCACCCCTCCACTTT. The encoded protein is CASSDRSLDNSPLHF. The genes are TRBV5-1 and TRBJ1-6, with D possibly TRBD1 on 5 matching bases. Trimming left V 5 bases short and J 5 bases short, with 14 bases between. The length of the CDR3 is 15 residues. Germline-derived CDR1 and CDR2 are SGHRS and YFSETQ.